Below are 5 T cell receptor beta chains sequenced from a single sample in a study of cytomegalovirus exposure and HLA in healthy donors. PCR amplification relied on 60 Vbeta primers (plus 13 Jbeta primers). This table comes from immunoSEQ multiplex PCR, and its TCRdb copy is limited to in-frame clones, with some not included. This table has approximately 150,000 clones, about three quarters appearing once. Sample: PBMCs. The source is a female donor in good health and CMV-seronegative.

For the CDR3, the DNA is TGTGCCAGCTCACCTCCAGACATCTCCGGGGAGCTGTTTTTT. This encodes CASSPPDISGELFF. This chain uses TRBV18 with TRBJ2-2; D not resolved. Germline-derived CDR1 and CDR2 are KGHSH and LQKENI. Between the trimmed V and J ends, which lost 3 bases and 6 bases, there was a span of 11 bases. The CDR3 runs 14 residues.

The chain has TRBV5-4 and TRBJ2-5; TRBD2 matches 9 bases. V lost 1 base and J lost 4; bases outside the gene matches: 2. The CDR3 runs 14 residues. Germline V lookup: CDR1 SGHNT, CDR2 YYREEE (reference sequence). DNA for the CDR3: TGTGCCAGCAGCTTGAAACTAGCGGGAGAGACCCAGTACTTC. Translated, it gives CASSLKLAGETQYF.

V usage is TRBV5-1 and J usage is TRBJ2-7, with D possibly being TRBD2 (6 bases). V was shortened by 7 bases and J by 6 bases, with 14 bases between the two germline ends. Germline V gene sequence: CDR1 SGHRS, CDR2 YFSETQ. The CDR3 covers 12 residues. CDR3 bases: TGCGCCAGCGCAGGGACTTGGGGCGAGCAGTACTTC. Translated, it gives CASAGTWGEQYF. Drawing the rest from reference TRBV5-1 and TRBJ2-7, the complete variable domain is KAGVTQTPRYLIKTRGQQVTLSCSPISGHRSVSWYQQTPGQGLQFLFEYFSETQRNKGNFPGRFSGRQFSNSRSEMNVSTLELGDSALYLCASAGTWGEQYFGPGTRLTVT.

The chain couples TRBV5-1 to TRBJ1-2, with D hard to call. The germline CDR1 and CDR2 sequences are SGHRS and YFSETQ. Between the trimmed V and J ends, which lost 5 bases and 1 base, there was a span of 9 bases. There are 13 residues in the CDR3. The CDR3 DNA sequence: TGCGCCAGCAGTATCGGAGATAACTATGGCTACACCTTC. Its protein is CASSIGDNYGYTF.

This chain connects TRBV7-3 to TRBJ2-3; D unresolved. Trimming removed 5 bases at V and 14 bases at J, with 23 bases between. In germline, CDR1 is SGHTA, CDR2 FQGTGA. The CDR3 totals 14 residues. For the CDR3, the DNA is TGTGCCAGCAGCCCCGGCGGCCCGAACACCCGAAGGTATTTT. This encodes CASSPGGPNTRRYF.